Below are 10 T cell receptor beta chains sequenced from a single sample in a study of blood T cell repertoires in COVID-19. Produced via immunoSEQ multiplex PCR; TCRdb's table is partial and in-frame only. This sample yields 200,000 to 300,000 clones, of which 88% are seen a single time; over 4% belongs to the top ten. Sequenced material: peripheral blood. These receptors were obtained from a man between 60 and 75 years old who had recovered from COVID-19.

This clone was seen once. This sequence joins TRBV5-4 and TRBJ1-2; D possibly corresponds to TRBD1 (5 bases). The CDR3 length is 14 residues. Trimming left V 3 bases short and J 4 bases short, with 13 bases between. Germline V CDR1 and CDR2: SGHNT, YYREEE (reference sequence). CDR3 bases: TGTGCCAGCAGCTGGAGCGGGGGTGTCTATGGCTACACCTTC. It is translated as CASSWSGGVYGYTF.

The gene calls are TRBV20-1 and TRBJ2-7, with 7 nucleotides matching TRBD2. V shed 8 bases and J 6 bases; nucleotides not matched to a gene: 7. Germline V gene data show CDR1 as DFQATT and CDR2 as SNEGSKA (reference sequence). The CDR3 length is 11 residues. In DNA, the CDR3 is TGCAGTTTTACGTTAGCGGGCGAGCAGTACTTC. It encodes CSFTLAGEQYF.

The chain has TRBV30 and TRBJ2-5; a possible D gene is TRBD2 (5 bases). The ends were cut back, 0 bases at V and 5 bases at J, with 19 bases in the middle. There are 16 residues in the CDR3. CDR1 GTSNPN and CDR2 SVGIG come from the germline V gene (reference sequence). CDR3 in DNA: TGTGCCTGGAGTGTACCGCGCGGGCCACATCTGGAGACCCAGTACTTC. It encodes CAWSVPRGPHLETQYF.

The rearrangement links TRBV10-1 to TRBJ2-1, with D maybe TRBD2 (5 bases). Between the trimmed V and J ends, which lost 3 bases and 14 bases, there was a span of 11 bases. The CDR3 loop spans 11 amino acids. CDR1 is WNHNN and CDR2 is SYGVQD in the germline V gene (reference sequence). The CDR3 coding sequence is TGCGCCAGCAGTGACGGTGGGAGCAAGTTCTTC. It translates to CASSDGGSKFF.

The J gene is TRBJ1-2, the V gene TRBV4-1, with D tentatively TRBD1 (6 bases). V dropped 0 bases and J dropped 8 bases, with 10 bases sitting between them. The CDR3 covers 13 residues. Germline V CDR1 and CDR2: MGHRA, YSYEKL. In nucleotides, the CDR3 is TGCGCCAGCAGCCAAGATCAGGGGCGCGGCTACACCTTC. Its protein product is CASSQDQGRGYTF.

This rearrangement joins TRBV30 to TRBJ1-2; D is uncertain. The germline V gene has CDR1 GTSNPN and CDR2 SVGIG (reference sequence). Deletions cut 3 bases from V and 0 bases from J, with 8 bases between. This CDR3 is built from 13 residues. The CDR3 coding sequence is TGTGCCTGGAGGGCAGACTCTAACTATGGCTACACCTTC. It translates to CAWRADSNYGYTF.

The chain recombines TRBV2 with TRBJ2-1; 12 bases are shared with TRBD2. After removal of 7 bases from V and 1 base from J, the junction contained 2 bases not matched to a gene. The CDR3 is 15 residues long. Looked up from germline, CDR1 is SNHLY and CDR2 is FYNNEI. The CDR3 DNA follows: TGTGCCAGCACCCTAGCGGGGGGGTCCTACAATGAGCAGTTCTTC. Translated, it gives CASTLAGGSYNEQFF.

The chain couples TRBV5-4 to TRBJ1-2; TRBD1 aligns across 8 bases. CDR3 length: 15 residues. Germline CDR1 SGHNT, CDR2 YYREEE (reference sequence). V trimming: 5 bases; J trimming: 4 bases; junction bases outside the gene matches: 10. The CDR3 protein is CASSSGQGRGYGYTF. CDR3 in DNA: TGTGCCAGCAGTTCAGGACAGGGTCGAGGCTATGGCTACACCTTC. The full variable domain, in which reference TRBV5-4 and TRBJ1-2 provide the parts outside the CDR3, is ETGVTQSPTHLIKTRGQQVTLRCSSQSGHNTVSWYQQALGQGPQFIFQYYREEENGRGNFPPRFSGLQFPNYSSELNVNALELDDSALYLCASSSGQGRGYGYTFGSGTRLTVV.

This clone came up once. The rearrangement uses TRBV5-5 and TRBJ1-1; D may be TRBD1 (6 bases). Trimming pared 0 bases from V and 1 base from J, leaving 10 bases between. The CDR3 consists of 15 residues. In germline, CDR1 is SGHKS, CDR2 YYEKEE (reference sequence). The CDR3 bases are TGTGCCAGCAGCTTGGCCGCGGGGGCGAACACTGAAGCTTTCTTT. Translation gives CASSLAAGANTEAFF.

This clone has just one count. CDR3 bases: TGTGCCAGCAGCGCCACGGGACAGGGGGCTTGGCAGTACTTC. It is translated as CASSATGQGAWQYF. The chain employs TRBV9 and TRBJ2-7, with TRBD1 identical over 12 bases. The CDR3 loop spans 14 amino acids. Germline V gene lookup returns CDR1 SGDLS and CDR2 YYNGEE. Trimming cost V 3 bases and J 9 bases; bases outside gene matches: 7.